The clone carrying this TCR beta chain has only a few counts. This sample stems from a study of T-cell reconstitution after alpha-beta-depleted transplantation in children. Unique molecular identifiers were incorporated when the TCRbeta library was constructed. In TCRdb, the PCR reads were re-called with MiXCR into one record per CDR3 protein. Of under 450,000 distinct CDR3 sequences in the sample, around 15% were seen once. CDR1 is DFQATT and CDR2 is SNEGSKA in the germline V gene (reference sequence). The CDR3 sequence is 17 residues long. V trimming: 1 base; J trimming: 5 bases; junction bases outside the gene matches: 11.

V gene TRBV20-1 combines with J gene TRBJ2-5, with TRBD2 identical over 12 bases. The sequencing here drew on PBMCs, mostly from graft donor cells, taken 360 days after TCRalphabeta/CD19-depleted stem cell transplant. The origin of this receptor is a boy under three years old who had a stem cell transplant for Wiskott-Aldrich syndrome, so the T cells may come from the graft donor. The CDR3 DNA sequence: TGCAGTGCTAGAGCCCACCTCCTAGCGGGAGGGGGGGAGACCCAGTACTTC. Protein: CSARAHLLAGGGETQYF.